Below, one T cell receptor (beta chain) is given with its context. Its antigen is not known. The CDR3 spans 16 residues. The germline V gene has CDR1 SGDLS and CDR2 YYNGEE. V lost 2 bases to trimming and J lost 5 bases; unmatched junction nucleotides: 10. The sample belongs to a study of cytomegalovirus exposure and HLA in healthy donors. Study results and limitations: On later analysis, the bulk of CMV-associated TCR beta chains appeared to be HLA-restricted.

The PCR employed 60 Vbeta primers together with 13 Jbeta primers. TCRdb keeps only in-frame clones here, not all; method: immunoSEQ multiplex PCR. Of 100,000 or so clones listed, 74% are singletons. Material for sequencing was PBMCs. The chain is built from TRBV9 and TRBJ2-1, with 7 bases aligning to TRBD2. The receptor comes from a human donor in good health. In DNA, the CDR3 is TGTGCCAGCAGCGTCCCTGGGCCCACTAGCGACAATGAGCAGTTCTTC. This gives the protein CASSVPGPTSDNEQFF.